This T cell receptor (beta chain) was sequenced in a study of T cells in Graves' hyperthyroidism and ophthalmopathy (dated by TCRdb to about 2019). For the wider study: Peripheral blood was sampled at the time of initial diagnosis, prior to any treatment. For training and testing, the 100 or so patients in the discovery cohort were randomly divided in a 7:3 ratio. In six Graves' hyperthyroidism patients, the study also compared T-cell repertoires from thyroid tissue with T-cell repertoires from blood. According to the paper, TCR Vbeta CDR3 sequencing was carried out on over 130 peripheral blood samples, which came from some 41 ophthalmopathy, around 75 hyperthyroidism and around 17 progressor patients. To identify TCR V-J signatures that set the groups apart, the researchers used a discovery cohort of roughly 100 patients, made up of under 45 with Graves' ophthalmopathy and 57 with stable Graves' hyperthyroidism. After blood sampling, hyperthyroidism patients were treated with methimazole at a starting dose of 30 mg daily, and ophthalmopathy patients were treated with high-dose intravenous methylprednisolone. Prospective prediction of ophthalmopathy was tested in an independent validation cohort of 18 to 20 hyperthyroidism patients and 15 to 17 patients who later progressed to ophthalmopathy. Study-wide conclusions, independent of this receptor: Ophthalmopathy was separated from stable hyperthyroidism by a 13 V-J signature model, with just over 85% sensitivity and about 81% specificity obtained in cross-validation and 80%/75% obtained in testing. Most expanded thyroid clonotypes (frequency above 0.001) were also detected in blood, suggesting blood repertoires may reflect thyroid immune responses. In validation, the model predicted progression to ophthalmopathy a median of roughly 6.2 months before onset, with roughly 70% sensitivity and roughly 77% specificity. Sample size was not statistically predetermined, and blinding of investigators to group allocation was not performed.

Concerning this clonotype itself: The antigen it binds to is not known. The input lacks base qualities; no much larger clone sits a single base away.

Ophthalmopathy patients had moderately to severely active disease, Clinical Activity Score of at least 3, NOSPECS grade of at least 4, and duration under 3 months. Exclusion was applied to patients with uncontrolled infections, other autoimmune diseases, pregnancy or lactation. Diagnoses were established on the basis of clinical symptoms, serum thyroxine and TRAb, thyroid ultrasound, and orbital computed tomography. PBMCs were isolated from 7.5 to 10 ml of fresh peripheral blood by Ficoll-Paque density gradient centrifugation. Trizol reagent was used to extract total RNA, and RNA quality was then checked on an Agilent 2100 Bioanalyzer. Amplification of TCR beta CDR3 regions was carried out from RNA transcripts. A first-round RT-PCR of the TCR CDR3 used the HTBI primer set with the Qiagen OneStep RT-PCR kit. The libraries were constructed in a second round of multiplex PCR and then size-selected and purified. Sequencing of the libraries was done on an Illumina HiSeq2000 using paired-end 100 bp reads. In the paper's pipeline: Raw data were processed with SOAPnuke, discarding reads with adapters, uncalled bases, mean Phred below 15, or no exact constant-primer or identifier match. COPE v1.2.5 was used to merge high-quality paired reads, and clonotypes were defined as unique nucleotide sequences. MiTCR v1.1 was used to align clonotypes to the IMGT TRBV, TRBD and TRBJ reference segments. Analysis was restricted to V-J combinations with a frequency above 0.0001, which covered roughly 99% of repertoires. A TCS score was defined as the ratio of F50 (clonal expansion) to E x V (chaos), with BLOSUM62-based TCRdist applied between CDR3 peptides within each V-J. Welch's t-statistics and random forest reduced approximately 520 V-J features to some 14, which were used in a naive Bayes classifier (R e1071). TCRdb reprocessing: public reads trimmed at Q25 with fastp, clones called with MiXCR, in-frame beta chains kept. Entries are consolidated by CDR3 protein sequence, retaining the most common genes and DNA. What appears here as the V and J calls and clone size reflects TCRdb's work, not the paper's. This sample is represented by nearly 250,000 distinct CDR3 sequences; about a sixth of them were singletons. The ten largest clones add up to around 30% of the sample.

In the germline V gene, CDR1 corresponds to SGHTA and CDR2 to FQGNSA. At the junction V is shortened by 5 bases and J by 9 bases, with 22 bases in between. The CDR3 holds 15 amino acids from the cysteine to the phenylalanine. Only CDR3 DNA is held: 45 bases, read in frame from base 1. This receptor was obtained from a woman between 18 and 29 years old with Graves' ophthalmopathy. The rearranged segments are TRBV7-2 and TRBJ2-5, with the D call perhaps TRBD1 or TRBD2, each one matching 5 bases. The sample was blood. The DNA sequence is as follows: TGTGCCAGCAGCCAAGATCCGTGGGGCTGGGAGTCCCAGTACTTC. It specifies CASSQDPWGWESQYF.